The clone carrying this T cell receptor beta chain appeared a few times. Its cognate antigen is unknown. The entry originates in a study of T cell repertoires in cytomegalovirus infection. Looking at the study overall: CMV epitopes in the study were HLA-C-restricted (recently identified) and HLA-B-restricted (well studied). Public TCR beta signature analysis indicated the presence of both CMV infection and matching HLA type.

The CDR3 length is 14 residues. Germline CDR1 reads LNHDA; CDR2 reads SQIVND (reference sequence). V lost 7 bases, J lost 8 bases, and 10 bases stayed unmatched. TCRdb fed the reads into MiXCR, producing one record per CDR3 protein. The sample contains some 500,000 distinct CDR3 sequences, approximately 40% of which appear only once. Study-wide results and limits: CMV-specific TCR beta clonotypes restricted by HLA-C dominated the ex vivo response. Identification of carriers of CMV plus the relevant HLA was achieved through cumulative public TCR beta family frequency.

This TCR was sampled from a human donor in good health (CMV status not recorded). Some clones in this sample may be carry-over from other donors' samples. The sequencing used cultured PBMCs, collected from culture after CMV antigen stimulation. The genes are TRBV19 and TRBJ1-4; 7 bases fit TRBD1. CDR3 nucleotide sequence: TGTGCCAGTACCCCACGACAGGGTGGCGAAAAACTGTTTTTT. It codes for CASTPRQGGEKLFF.